One and the same sample provided the 23 T cell receptor beta chains below, sequenced in a study of early T cells in non-severe SARS-CoV-2 infection. A single record per CDR3 protein comes from TCRdb applying MiXCR to the 5' RACE reads. The data show 45,000 to 60,000 distinct CDR3 sequences, with about 10% seen just once and 3.9% held by the top ten. This specimen was whole blood, taken at baseline. The receptors here all came from an adult who was a healthcare worker with PCR-confirmed SARS-CoV-2 infection or an uninfected control (not recorded which).

The J gene is TRBJ2-1, the V gene TRBV5-4, with D perhaps TRBD1 (6 bases). The CDR3 is 15 residues long. Looked up from germline, CDR1 is SGHNT and CDR2 is YYREEE (reference sequence). Trimming shortened V by 4 bases and J by 8 bases, and 19 bases separated the two germline ends. The CDR3, as DNA: TGTGCCAGCAGCCTTCCTGGGACACAGGTCCATGAGCAGTTCTTC. Translated, it gives CASSLPGTQVHEQFF.

The chain is built from TRBV6-5 and TRBJ2-3; D may be TRBD1 or TRBD2 (6 bases each). CDR1 and CDR2 from the germline V gene are MNHEY and SVGAGI. V lost 2 bases to trimming and J lost 5 bases, with 11 bases between them. The CDR3 covers 14 residues. The CDR3 loop reads CASSYRGAGDTQYF. The CDR3, as DNA: TGTGCCAGCAGTTACAGGGGGGCGGGAGATACGCAGTATTTT.

The chain combines TRBV27 with TRBJ2-1, with 8 positions matching TRBD2. From germline, CDR1 is MNHEY and CDR2 SMNVEV (reference sequence). V shed 4 bases, J shed 9 bases, and the junction held 5 bases outside the gene matches. The CDR3 runs to 13 residues. In DNA, the CDR3 is TGTGCCAGCAGTTACGGGACTAGGGGTGAGCAGTTCTTC. The encoded protein is CASSYGTRGEQFF.

The chain has TRBV7-6 and TRBJ2-1, with D uncertain. The CDR3 spans 14 residues. The V and J ends lost 3 bases and 2 bases respectively, with 8 bases between them. Germline assignment: CDR1 SGHVS and CDR2 FNYEAQ. The CDR3 DNA is TGTGCCAGCAGCTTCGGCGTTCCCTACAATGAGCAGTTCTTC. This translates into CASSFGVPYNEQFF.

This clonotype was seen repeatedly, ten times or more. The rearrangement joins TRBV7-9 to TRBJ1-3, with TRBD1 matching 11 bases. Germline-derived CDR1 and CDR2 are SEHNR and FQNEAQ (reference sequence). The trim removed 3 bases at V and 0 bases at J, leaving 10 bases unmatched. CDR3 length equals 19 residues. CDR3 bases: TGTGCCAGCAGCTTCAAGGACAGGGGGCGCCTATTCTCTGGAAACACCATATATTTT. Its translation is CASSFKDRGRLFSGNTIYF.

This clonotype was counted a few times. The V gene is TRBV7-3, the J gene TRBJ2-2; no reliable D call. Germline CDR1 SGHTA, CDR2 FQGTGA. This CDR3 region has 15 residues. With 5 bases removed from V and 3 bases from J, the gap between germline ends came to 13 bases. CDR3 bases: TGTGCCAGCAGCCTTACGGGTTGGGACACCGGGGAGCTGTTTTTT. Residues: CASSLTGWDTGELFF.

The chain couples TRBV18 to TRBJ2-7; 7 bases match TRBD1. Germline V gene lookup returns CDR1 KGHSH and CDR2 LQKENI. Trimming removed 2 bases from V and 0 bases from J; junction bases left unmatched: 10. CDR3 size: 17 residues. The CDR3 sequence: CASSPARWTGSSYEQYF. The DNA for the CDR3 is TGTGCCAGCTCACCAGCGAGGTGGACAGGCAGCTCCTACGAGCAGTACTTC.

In its sample, this clonotype was seen once. The V gene is TRBV25-1, the J gene TRBJ2-2; 9 bases fit TRBD1. J gave up 5 bases and V 8 bases, and 9 bases lay outside the gene matches. CDR3 length: 15 amino acids. Germline-derived CDR1 and CDR2 are MGHDK and SYGVNS. The CDR3 region has the DNA TGTGCCAGCGGTCTAGCCGGACAGGGGACCGGGGAGCTGTTTTTT. Protein product: CASGLAGQGTGELFF.

This clonotype has a handful of counts. J is TRBJ2-1 and V is TRBV7-8; D not resolved. There are 13 residues in the CDR3. In germline, CDR1 is SGHVS, CDR2 FQNEAQ. With 1 base removed from V and 6 bases from J, the gap between germline ends came to 7 bases. This chain's CDR3 is CASSLGPGNEQFF. The CDR3 DNA is TGTGCCAGCAGCTTAGGTCCGGGCAATGAGCAGTTCTTC. Filled out from reference TRBV7-8 and TRBJ2-1, the complete variable domain reads GAGVSQSPRYKVAKRGQDVALRCDPISGHVSLFWYQQALGQGPEFLTYFQNEAQLDKSGLPSDRFFAERPEGSVSTLKIQRTQQEDSAVYLCASSLGPGNEQFFGPGTRLTVL.

In its sample, this clonotype was seen a few times. CDR3 sequence: CSAGGVGYTF. DNA of the CDR3: TGCAGCGCGGGGGGTGTCGGCTACACCTTC. The rearrangement links TRBV29-1 to TRBJ1-2, with D perhaps matching TRBD1 (5 bases). The CDR3 length is 10 residues. The V gene's germline CDR1 is SQVTM and CDR2 ANQGSEA. The ends were cut back, 7 bases at V and 8 bases at J, with 11 bases in the middle.

For the CDR3, the DNA is TGTGCCAGCAGTGAGGGACAGAACCCCTACAATGAGCAGTTCTTC. Protein sequence: CASSEGQNPYNEQFF. The chain carries TRBV6-4 and TRBJ2-1; TRBD1 agrees at 7 bases. Germline lookup yields CDR1 MRHNA and CDR2 SNTAGT. The CDR3 totals 15 residues. J gave up 2 bases and V 3 bases, and 4 bases lay outside the gene matches.

The chain links TRBV9 to TRBJ2-7; D may be TRBD1 (5 bases). CDR1 and CDR2 (germline): SGDLS, YYNGEE. The CDR3 spans 17 residues. V was trimmed by 0 bases and J by 0 bases, leaving 16 bases between them. In nucleotides, the CDR3 is TGTGCCAGCAGCGTAGAGATGGGGCCCGGACCCTCCTACGAGCAGTACTTC. Its translation: CASSVEMGPGPSYEQYF.

This clonotype was found a few times. The chain recombines TRBV6-6 with TRBJ1-2; TRBD1 agrees at 8 bases. The CDR3 sequence is 14 residues long. V lost 5 bases to trimming and J lost 4 bases; unmatched junction nucleotides: 6. CDR1 is MNHNY, CDR2 SVGAGI, per germline (reference sequence). CDR3 nucleotide sequence: TGTGCCAGCAGTCCTTGGACAGGGACCTATGGCTACACCTTC. Translating it yields CASSPWTGTYGYTF.

The chain combines TRBV12-3 or TRBV12-4 with TRBJ2-2; D may be TRBD1 (6 bases). Trimming shortened V by 10 bases and J by 1 base, and 19 bases separated the two germline ends. The CDR3 loop spans 16 amino acids. The CDR3 here is CATSSGTLLNTGELFF. DNA for the CDR3: TGTGCCACCTCGTCCGGGACATTGCTGAACACCGGGGAGCTGTTTTTT.

The chain is built from TRBV6-6 and TRBJ1-6; D gene unclear. V shed 7 bases and J shed 0 bases, with 16 bases lying between them. The CDR3 runs to 17 residues. The germline gives CDR1 MNHNY, CDR2 SVGAGI (reference sequence). The CDR3 sequence is CASTQTAALSYNSPLHF. The CDR3 nucleotides read TGTGCCAGCACTCAAACGGCAGCGCTCTCCTATAATTCACCCCTCCACTTT.

This clonotype was observed many times. J is TRBJ2-2 and V is TRBV19; D remains ambiguous. The germline CDR1 and CDR2 sequences are LNHDA and SQIVND (reference sequence). The germline V and J ends were trimmed by 3 bases and 0 bases, with 8 bases remaining between them. The CDR3 totals 15 residues. In nucleotides, the CDR3 is TGTGCCAGTAGTATTATCACCTCGAACACCGGGGAGCTGTTTTTT. Its protein is CASSIITSNTGELFF.

This clonotype was seen a few times. The V call is TRBV5-6, the J call TRBJ1-2; D is undetermined. The V gene lost 5 bases and the J gene lost 4 bases, with 15 bases spanning the gap. CDR3 size: 14 residues. CDR1 and CDR2 from the germline V gene are SGHDT and YYEEEE. The CDR3 DNA sequence: TGTGCCAGCAGTACACCGCCTGCAGTCTATGGCTACACCTTC. It encodes CASSTPPAVYGYTF.

This clonotype was recorded many times. The gene calls are TRBV19 and TRBJ1-2, with TRBD1 as a possible D gene (5 bases). Germline V gives CDR1 LNHDA, CDR2 SQIVND (reference sequence). Trimming removed 4 bases at V and 6 bases at J, with 18 bases between. CDR3 length: 15 amino acids. The CDR3: CASSTFGTLNDGYTF. The CDR3 DNA reads TGTGCCAGTAGTACTTTCGGGACTCTCAACGATGGCTACACCTTC.

This clonotype was seen a few times. The rearrangement links TRBV5-1 to TRBJ2-3, with 8 bases identical to TRBD2. CDR3 length equals 15 residues. The germline V gene has CDR1 SGHRS and CDR2 YFSETQ. The trim removed 4 bases at V and 3 bases at J, leaving 7 bases unmatched. The CDR3 region is CASSLSGIGTDTQYF. In DNA form, the CDR3 reads TGCGCCAGCAGCCTTAGCGGGATTGGGACAGATACGCAGTATTTT.

Ten or more counts support this clonotype. This chain uses TRBV27 with TRBJ2-7; 7 nucleotides agree with TRBD1. The CDR3 sequence is 14 residues long. Germline CDR1 and CDR2: MNHEY and SMNVEV (reference sequence). Unmatched junction bases numbered 7, after V lost 6 bases and J lost 2 bases. Written as DNA, the CDR3 is TGTGCCAGCAGCCCATCGGGACAGCCCTACGAGCAGTACTTC. Translating it yields CASSPSGQPYEQYF.

This clonotype was recorded at least ten times. The chain is built from TRBV7-6 and TRBJ2-3; 9 bases are a match to TRBD2. J was trimmed by 2 bases and V by 5 bases; bases with no gene match: 8. CDR1 and CDR2 (germline): SGHVS, FNYEAQ. The CDR3 is 16 amino acids. This CDR3 reads CASSKRPSGVTDTQYF. The CDR3 nucleotides are TGTGCCAGCAGCAAACGGCCTAGCGGGGTCACAGATACGCAGTATTTT.

The gene calls are TRBV15 and TRBJ2-3; D possibly corresponds to TRBD2 (7 bases). The length of the CDR3 is 12 residues. The V end was cut by 9 bases, the J end by 6 bases, with 13 bases between. From germline, CDR1 is LNHNV and CDR2 YYDKDF (reference sequence). The CDR3 is CATAGADDTQYF. The CDR3 nucleotides are TGTGCCACGGCGGGGGCAGATGATACGCAGTATTTT.

This clonotype was counted many times. The V gene is TRBV10-2, the J gene TRBJ1-6; possibly TRBD1 for D (5 bases). Per germline, CDR1 WSHSY and CDR2 SAAADI. V lost 6 bases to trimming and J lost 5 bases, with 11 bases between them. CDR3 length: 14 amino acids. The CDR3 protein is CASRMGDNNSPLHF. The CDR3, as DNA: TGCGCCAGCAGAATGGGGGATAATAATTCACCCCTCCACTTT.